The rows below give T cell receptor beta chains drawn from one sample of a study of cytomegalovirus exposure and HLA in healthy donors. Data came from immunoSEQ multiplex PCR; TCRdb stores just in-frame clones and leaves some out. Here the sample spans about 190,000 clones, 65% to 80% being singletons. Source material: PBMCs. These receptors all stem from a man aged 25 to 40 in good health and CMV-seropositive. The CDR3 runs from the conserved cysteine through the conserved F or W. The D gene is left open where the match is weak. Size values are once, few and many counts, or a class for expanded clones, and some rows have none.

TRBV6-1	few	TRBD1	TRBJ1-1	CASSVRDRNTEAFF	TGTGCCAGCAGTGTCCGGGACAGAAACACTGAAGCTTTCTTT
TRBV6-5	NA	NA	TRBJ1-1	CASSREANTEAFF	TGTGCCAGCAGTAGGGAGGCGAACACTGAAGCTTTCTTT
TRBV4-1	NA	TRBD1	TRBJ2-2	CASSQDRDRGLRTGELFF	TGCGCCAGCAGCCAAGATCGCGACAGGGGGCTTAGGACCGGGGAGCTGTTTTTT
TRBV7-9	NA	NA	TRBJ1-6	CASSLAVGEGSPLHF	TGTGCCAGCAGCTTAGCCGTCGGGGAGGGATCACCCCTCCACTTT
TRBV4-3	few	NA	TRBJ2-3	CASSQDGGLSTDTQYF	TGCGCCAGCAGCCAGGACGGGGGACTCAGCACAGATACGCAGTATTTT
TRBV6-5	NA	NA	TRBJ2-7	CASSRDFATYEQCF	TGTGCCAGCAGTCGGGACTTCGCTACCTACGAGCAGTGCTTC
TRBV4-2	NA	TRBD1	TRBJ1-2	CASSPQTTGKGYTF	TGTGCCAGCAGCCCCCAAACGACAGGGAAGGGCTACACCTTC
TRBV28	NA	TRBD1	TRBJ1-5	CASSWTGVNQPQHF	TGTGCCAGCAGTTGGACAGGGGTCAATCAGCCCCAGCATTTT
TRBV7-9	NA	TRBD1	TRBJ2-7	CASSFRGSSSYEQYF	TGTGCCAGCAGCTTCAGGGGGAGCTCCTCCTACGAGCAGTACTTC
TRBV6-5	NA	NA	TRBJ2-1	CASSDEVSYNEQFF	TGTGCCAGCAGTGATGAGGTATCCTACAATGAGCAGTTCTTC
TRBV11-2	NA	NA	TRBJ1-6	CASSQGQQNSPLHF	TGTGCCAGCAGCCAAGGACAGCAAAATTCACCCCTCCACTTT
TRBV7-8	NA	NA	TRBJ1-5	CASSLAGGASNQPQHF	TGTGCCAGCAGCTTAGCAGGGGGGGCCAGCAATCAGCCCCAGCATTTT
TRBV30	NA	TRBD2	TRBJ2-5	CAYWGGSAEITRQETQYF	TGTGCTTACTGGGGGGGGTCGGCAGAAATTACGAGGCAAGAGACCCAGTACTTC
TRBV27	NA	TRBD1	TRBJ2-7	CASSRDRGHEQYF	TGTGCCAGCAGTAGGGACAGGGGACACGAGCAGTACTTC
TRBV19	NA	NA	TRBJ1-2	CASSIGERGYTF	TGTGCCAGTAGTATCGGGGAGCGGGGCTACACCTTC
TRBV2	NA	TRBD1	TRBJ2-7	CASGDSYEQYF	TGTGCCAGCGGGGACAGCTACGAGCAGTACTTC
TRBV7-9	NA	NA	TRBJ1-1	CASSSNPYTEAFF	TGTGCCAGCAGCTCTAATCCGTACACTGAAGCTTTCTTT
TRBV7-2	few	NA	TRBJ2-2	CASSLGQYTGELFF	TGTGCCAGCAGCTTAGGACAGTACACCGGGGAGCTGTTTTTT
TRBV5-1	NA	NA	TRBJ2-5	CASSLEQGPLETQYF	TGCGCCAGCAGCTTGGAACAGGGTCCCTTAGAGACCCAGTACTTC
TRBV5-1	few	NA	TRBJ2-2	CASSLNTGELFF	TGCGCCAGCAGCCTGAACACCGGGGAGCTGTTTTTT
TRBV5-1	NA	TRBD1	TRBJ2-7	CASSWGQGDYEQYF	TGCGCCAGCAGCTGGGGACAGGGGGATTACGAGCAGTACTTC
TRBV5-8	NA	NA	TRBJ2-1	CASSPSGGGPYNEQFF	TGTGCCAGCAGCCCCTCTGGGGGGGGGCCGTACAATGAGCAGTTCTTC
TRBV7-2	NA	TRBD2	TRBJ2-3	CASSKSGTSGRSSTDTQYF	TGTGCCAGCAGCAAGTCCGGGACTAGCGGGAGGTCGAGCACAGATACGCAGTATTTT
TRBV6-6	NA	TRBD1	TRBJ1-3	CASSYHGQGGGNTIYF	TGTGCCAGCAGTTATCATGGACAGGGCGGTGGAAACACCATATATTTT
TRBV13	NA	NA	TRBJ1-2	CASSFGGGYTF	TGTGCCAGCAGCTTTGGAGGGGGCTACACCTTC
TRBV2	NA	NA	TRBJ2-1	CASISSGPYNEQFF	TGTGCCAGCATAAGTAGCGGACCCTACAATGAGCAGTTCTTC
TRBV27	NA	TRBD2	TRBJ2-1	CASRTTSGGSYNEQFF	TGTGCCAGCCGCACTACTAGCGGGGGTTCCTACAATGAGCAGTTCTTC
TRBV27	NA	NA	TRBJ2-7	CASSLRGLSSYEQYF	TGTGCCAGCAGTCTCCGAGGCCTGAGCTCCTACGAGCAGTACTTC
TRBV7-2	NA	TRBD1	TRBJ1-1	CASSLVRTGGTEAFF	TGTGCCAGCAGCTTAGTACGGACAGGGGGCACTGAAGCTTTCTTT
TRBV7-2	NA	TRBD1	TRBJ2-1	CASSRFRGSYNEQFF	TGTGCCAGCAGCCGATTCAGGGGGAGCTACAATGAGCAGTTCTTC
TRBV11-2	NA	TRBD1	TRBJ1-3	CASSPDRGSGNTIYF	TGTGCCAGCAGTCCGGACAGGGGAAGCGGAAACACCATATATTTT
TRBV7-9	NA	NA	TRBJ1-2	CASSPLGLYGYTF	TGTGCCAGCAGCCCGCTTGGCCTCTATGGCTACACCTTC
TRBV30	NA	NA	TRBJ1-4	CACYRGSEKLFF	TGTGCCTGCTATAGAGGGAGTGAAAAACTGTTTTTT
TRBV29-1	NA	NA	TRBJ1-1	CSVERVGGTEAFF	TGCAGCGTTGAACGAGTGGGGGGCACTGAAGCTTTCTTT
TRBV7-9	NA	NA	TRBJ1-1	CASSHGPGHRNTEAFF	TGTGCCAGCAGCCACGGACCGGGACACAGAAACACTGAAGCTTTCTTT
TRBV28	once	NA	TRBJ1-4	CASSLGPGAKLFF	TGTGCCAGCAGTTTAGGCCCAGGGGCAAAACTGTTTTTT
TRBV6-4	NA	TRBD2	TRBJ2-7	CASSDSKGQAGGPGYEQYF	TGTGCCAGCAGTGACTCGAAGGGACAAGCGGGAGGTCCGGGCTACGAGCAGTACTTC
TRBV5-6	NA	TRBD1	TRBJ1-5	CASSPTGGNQPQHF	TGTGCCAGCAGCCCGACAGGGGGAAATCAGCCCCAGCATTTT
TRBV27	NA	NA	TRBJ1-5	CASSLSRELQPQHF	TGTGCCAGCAGTTTGAGCAGGGAACTTCAGCCCCAGCATTTT
TRBV7-2	NA	TRBD1	TRBJ1-2	CASSPGQGNYGYTF	TGTGCCAGCAGCCCCGGACAGGGAAACTATGGCTACACCTTC
TRBV4-1	NA	NA	TRBJ2-1	CASRGGIAYNEQFF	TGCGCCAGCAGGGGAGGTATTGCCTACAATGAGCAGTTCTTC
TRBV27	NA	TRBD2	TRBJ2-3	CATGGRGRAPDTQYF	TGTGCCACCGGGGGCCGCGGGAGGGCCCCAGATACGCAGTATTTT
TRBV6-5	NA	TRBD1	TRBJ1-2	CASRPTGGYGYTF	TGTGCCAGCAGGCCCACAGGGGGCTATGGCTACACCTTC